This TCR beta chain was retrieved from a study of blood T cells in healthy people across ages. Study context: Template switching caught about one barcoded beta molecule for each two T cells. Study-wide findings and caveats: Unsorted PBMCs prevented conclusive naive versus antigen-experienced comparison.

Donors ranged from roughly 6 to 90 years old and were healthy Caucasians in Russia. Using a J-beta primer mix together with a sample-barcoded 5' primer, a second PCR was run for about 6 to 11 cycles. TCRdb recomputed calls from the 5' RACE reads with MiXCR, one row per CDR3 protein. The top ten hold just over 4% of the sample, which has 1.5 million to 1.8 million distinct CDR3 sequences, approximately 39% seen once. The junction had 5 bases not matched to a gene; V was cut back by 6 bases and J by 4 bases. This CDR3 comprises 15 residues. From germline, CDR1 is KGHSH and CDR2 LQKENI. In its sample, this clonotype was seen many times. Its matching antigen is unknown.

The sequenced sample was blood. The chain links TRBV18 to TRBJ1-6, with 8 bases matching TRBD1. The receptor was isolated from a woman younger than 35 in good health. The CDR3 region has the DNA TGTGCCAGCTCCCCCGACAGGGGTTATAATTCACCCCTCCACTTT. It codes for CASSPDRGYNSPLHF.